Shown below are 17 T cell receptor beta chains from a single sample sequenced in a study of CD8+ T cells in alopecia areata. RNA was extracted and reverse transcribed into cDNA as the sequencing template. TCRdb keeps only in-frame clones here, not all; method: immunoSEQ multiplex PCR. The sample consists of some 210,000 clones, around three fifths of them appearing once. The sample in question was CD4+ T cells sorted from blood, obtained at week 0. Receptors were obtained from a human donor with alopecia areata.

This clone was found a few times. This rearrangement joins TRBV9 to TRBJ2-3; D possibly corresponds to TRBD2 (5 bases). Germline V gene data show CDR1 as SGDLS and CDR2 as YYNGEE. This CDR3 region has 16 residues. Trimming shortened V by 4 bases and J by 4 bases, and 19 bases separated the two germline ends. This chain's CDR3 is CASSPASGIPSDTQYF. Written as DNA, the CDR3 is TGTGCCAGCAGCCCTGCTTCGGGGATCCCCTCAGATACGCAGTATTTT.

The chain joins TRBV30 to TRBJ2-1; TRBD2 is a possible D gene (6 bases). The CDR3 runs 14 residues. Germline loops: CDR1 GTSNPN, CDR2 SVGIG (reference sequence). Trimming left V 2 bases short and J 3 bases short, with 11 bases between. The CDR3 bases are TGTGCCTGGAGTAAGAGCGGGCTCTACAATGAGCAGTTCTTC. This encodes CAWSKSGLYNEQFF.

This clone has just a few counts. The chain employs TRBV6-1 and TRBJ1-6; D gene unclear. This CDR3 spans 11 amino acids. Trimming removed 6 bases from V and 7 bases from J, with 4 bases in between. Germline V gene sequence: CDR1 MNHNS, CDR2 SASEGT. The CDR3 DNA reads as TGTGCCAGCAGCGACAATTCACCCCTCCACTTT. It specifies CASSDNSPLHF.

The chain carries TRBV10-2 and TRBJ2-1; tentatively, D is TRBD2 (6 bases). The CDR3 sequence is 13 residues long. With 4 bases removed from V and 10 bases from J, the gap between germline ends came to 14 bases. Germline V gene sequence: CDR1 WSHSY, CDR2 SAAADI. For the CDR3, the DNA is TGCGCCAGCAGTGCCCCAGATGGGGGGGAGCAGTTCTTC. This gives the protein CASSAPDGGEQFF.

The chain couples TRBV30 to TRBJ2-2, with no clear D. The germline gives CDR1 GTSNPN, CDR2 SVGIG (reference sequence). The V and J ends lost 2 bases and 5 bases respectively, with 12 bases between them. The CDR3 has 14 amino acids. CDR3 DNA sequence: TGTGCCTGGAGTCCACGACCTAAGACCGGGGAGCTGTTTTTT. Translating gives CAWSPRPKTGELFF.

The genes are TRBV30 and TRBJ2-1, with 13 bases that match TRBD2. CDR3 length equals 21 residues. Trimming cost V 0 bases and J 7 bases; bases outside gene matches: 21. CDR1 is GTSNPN, CDR2 SVGIG, per germline (reference sequence). The CDR3: CAWSVRLTAPRTSGSRNEQFF. The CDR3 DNA reads TGTGCCTGGAGTGTACGACTTACAGCCCCCCGGACTAGCGGGAGCCGGAATGAGCAGTTCTTC. Together with reference TRBV30 and TRBJ2-1, the CDR3 gives the full variable domain: SQTIHQWPATLVQPVGSPLSLECTVEGTSNPNLYWYRQAAGRGLQLLFYSVGIGQISSEVPQNLSASRPQDRQFILSSKKLLLSDSGFYLCAWSVRLTAPRTSGSRNEQFFGPGTRLTVL.

The sample holds a few counts of this clone. Written as DNA, the CDR3 is TGTGCCTGGAGCATCGGACTAGCGGGCCCCCAAGAGACCCAGTACTTC. This translates into CAWSIGLAGPQETQYF. This rearrangement joins TRBV30 to TRBJ2-5, with 11 bases identical to TRBD2. Losses at the gene ends were 3 bases for V and 1 base for J; bases not matched to a gene: 7. There are 16 residues in the CDR3. CDR1 is GTSNPN, CDR2 SVGIG, per germline (reference sequence).

The V and J genes are TRBV7-9 and TRBJ1-5; D not certain. Germline V gives CDR1 SEHNR, CDR2 FQNEAQ (reference sequence). The CDR3 runs to 14 residues. With 1 base removed from V and 5 bases from J, the gap between germline ends came to 9 bases. CDR3 DNA sequence: TGTGCCAGCAGCTTAGAGCAGACGCATCAGCCCCAGCATTTT. It codes for CASSLEQTHQPQHF.

For this clone: One end of the junction does not line up with germline, which may come from a read error. This CDR3 reads CASTLSGGDTEAFF. DNA of the CDR3: TGTGCCAGCACCTTATCGGGTGGGGACACTGAAGCTTTCTTT. The chain carries TRBV7-2 and TRBJ1-1; D is undetermined. The V gene's germline CDR1 is SGHTA and CDR2 FQGNSA. The CDR3 contains 14 residues.

This rearrangement joins TRBV27 to TRBJ2-1, with 7 positions matching TRBD2. This CDR3 has 14 residues. From germline, CDR1 is MNHEY and CDR2 SMNVEV (reference sequence). The J segment lost 2 bases and the V segment lost 8 bases, leaving 6 bases of the junction unmatched. As DNA, the CDR3 is TGTGCCAGCGGGCGGGAGTTGGCCTACAATGAGCAGTTCTTC. Translated, it gives CASGRELAYNEQFF.

V is TRBV5-1 and J is TRBJ1-2, with TRBD1 matching over 8 bases. Germline assignment: CDR1 SGHRS and CDR2 YFSETQ. The CDR3 spans 13 residues. V shed 4 bases, J shed 8 bases, and the junction held 7 bases outside the gene matches. The CDR3 protein is CASSPRQGYGYTF. Here the CDR3 DNA reads TGCGCCAGCAGCCCGAGACAGGGGTACGGCTACACCTTC. Filled out from reference TRBV5-1 and TRBJ1-2, the complete variable domain reads KAGVTQTPRYLIKTRGQQVTLSCSPISGHRSVSWYQQTPGQGLQFLFEYFSETQRNKGNFPGRFSGRQFSNSRSEMNVSTLELGDSALYLCASSPRQGYGYTFGSGTRLTVV.

The CDR3 spells CSVGATSYEQYF. DNA for the CDR3: TGCAGCGTTGGGGCTACCTCCTACGAGCAGTACTTC. The genes are TRBV29-1 and TRBJ2-7, with D unresolved. The CDR3 is 12 amino acids. V lost 4 bases to trimming and J lost 0 bases, with 7 bases between them. Germline V gene sequence: CDR1 SQVTM, CDR2 ANQGSEA.

The chain combines TRBV7-2 with TRBJ2-1; D unresolved. The V end was cut by 3 bases, the J end by 6 bases, with 6 bases between. Germline assignment: CDR1 SGHTA and CDR2 FQGNSA. The CDR3 runs to 12 residues. This CDR3 reads CASSLPFNEQFF. The CDR3 DNA is TGTGCCAGCAGCTTGCCGTTCAATGAGCAGTTCTTC.

The table lists this clone with many counts. V usage is TRBV7-3 and J usage is TRBJ1-2, with D possibly matching TRBD1 (5 bases). The CDR3 has 13 amino acids. The germline V and J ends were trimmed by 7 bases and 2 bases, with 11 bases remaining between them. Per the germline V gene, CDR1 is SGHTA and CDR2 is FQGTGA. The CDR3 loop is CASNEGPNYGYTF. The CDR3 DNA follows: TGTGCCAGCAACGAGGGGCCCAACTATGGCTACACCTTC. The full variable domain, completed using reference TRBV7-3 and TRBJ1-2, is GAGVSQTPSNKVTEKGKYVELRCDPISGHTALYWYRQSLGQGPEFLIYFQGTGAADDSGLPNDRFFAVRPEGSVSTLKIQRTERGDSAVYLCASNEGPNYGYTFGSGTRLTVV.

The chain recombines TRBV9 with TRBJ2-7; TRBD1 aligns across 9 bases. J gave up 3 bases and V 0 bases, and 4 bases lay outside the gene matches. The CDR3 is made up of 15 amino acids. Germline V gives CDR1 SGDLS, CDR2 YYNGEE. This CDR3 reads CASSVEGQGLYEQYF. CDR3 coding DNA: TGTGCCAGCAGCGTAGAAGGACAGGGGCTCTACGAGCAGTACTTC.

V is TRBV5-1 and J is TRBJ2-1; no clear D gene. Trimming took 6 bases from V and 5 from J, leaving 9 bases between them. Germline values: CDR1 SGHRS, CDR2 YFSETQ. This CDR3 comprises 12 residues. CDR3 sequence: CASINYNNEQFF. The DNA of the CDR3 is TGCGCCAGCATAAACTACAACAATGAGCAGTTCTTC.

This clone was seen more than once but under ten times. The CDR3 DNA follows: TGCAGCGTTGAGGGGCAGGGAGGCGAAAAACTGTTTTTT. This codes for CSVEGQGGEKLFF. This chain links TRBV29-1 with TRBJ1-4, with a weak D call TRBD1 (5 bases). The CDR3 contains 13 residues. Germline CDR1 SQVTM, CDR2 ANQGSEA. Trimming pared 3 bases from V and 8 bases from J, leaving 13 bases between.